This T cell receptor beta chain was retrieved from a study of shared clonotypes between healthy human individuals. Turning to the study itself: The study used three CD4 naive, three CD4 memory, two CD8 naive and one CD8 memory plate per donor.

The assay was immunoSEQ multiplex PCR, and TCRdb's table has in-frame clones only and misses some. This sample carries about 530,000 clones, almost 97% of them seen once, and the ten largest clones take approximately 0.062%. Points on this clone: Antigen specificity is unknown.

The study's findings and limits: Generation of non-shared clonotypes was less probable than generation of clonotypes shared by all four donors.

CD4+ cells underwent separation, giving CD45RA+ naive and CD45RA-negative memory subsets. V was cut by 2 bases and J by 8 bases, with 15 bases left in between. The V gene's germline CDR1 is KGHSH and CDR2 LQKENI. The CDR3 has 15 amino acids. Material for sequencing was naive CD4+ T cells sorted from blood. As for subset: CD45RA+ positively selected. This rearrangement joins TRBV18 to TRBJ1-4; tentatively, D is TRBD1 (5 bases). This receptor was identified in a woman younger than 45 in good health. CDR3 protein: CASSPSVGTREKLFF. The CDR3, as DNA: TGTGCCAGCTCACCATCAGTCGGGACTAGAGAAAAACTGTTTTTT.